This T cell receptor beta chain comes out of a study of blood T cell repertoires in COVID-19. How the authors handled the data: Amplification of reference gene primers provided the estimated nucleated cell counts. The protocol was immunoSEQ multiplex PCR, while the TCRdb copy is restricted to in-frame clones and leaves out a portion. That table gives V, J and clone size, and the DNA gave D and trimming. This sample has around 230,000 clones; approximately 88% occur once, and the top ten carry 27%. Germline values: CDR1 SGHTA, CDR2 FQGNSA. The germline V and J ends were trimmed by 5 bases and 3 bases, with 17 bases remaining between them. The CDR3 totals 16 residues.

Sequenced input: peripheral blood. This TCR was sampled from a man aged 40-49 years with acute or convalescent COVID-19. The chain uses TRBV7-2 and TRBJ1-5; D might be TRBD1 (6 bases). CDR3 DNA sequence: TGTGCCAGCAGCGAAAATACAGGGTTAAACAATCAGCCCCAGCATTTT. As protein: CASSENTGLNNQPQHF.